This paragraph reports one T cell receptor beta chain. Its specificity is not known. The sequencing depth, 1 in 200,000 to 1 in 1 million T cells, was the target. Method: immunoSEQ multiplex PCR; TCRdb's copy keeps in-frame clones and lacks some. The sample consists of more than 200,000 clones, approximately 70% of them appearing once. These data are taken from a study of cytotoxic CD8 clonotypes in ibrutinib-treated CLL. Regarding the study as a whole: Clonality went up at the time of ibrutinib response, stayed stable in sustained remission, and later dropped back toward its baseline level at progression.

There are 16 residues in the CDR3. CDR1 and CDR2 from the germline V gene are MDHEN and SYDVKM. J lost 9 bases, V lost 3 bases, and 8 bases had no gene match. The starting material was PBMCs, obtained after 12 months of ibrutinib treatment. The chain joins TRBV28 to TRBJ2-1, with TRBD2 matching 13 bases. The sequence came from a human donor with chronic lymphocytic leukemia. The CDR3 spells CASSFGLAGVEGEQFF. CDR3 coding DNA: TGTGCCAGCAGTTTCGGACTAGCGGGAGTGGAGGGTGAGCAGTTCTTC.